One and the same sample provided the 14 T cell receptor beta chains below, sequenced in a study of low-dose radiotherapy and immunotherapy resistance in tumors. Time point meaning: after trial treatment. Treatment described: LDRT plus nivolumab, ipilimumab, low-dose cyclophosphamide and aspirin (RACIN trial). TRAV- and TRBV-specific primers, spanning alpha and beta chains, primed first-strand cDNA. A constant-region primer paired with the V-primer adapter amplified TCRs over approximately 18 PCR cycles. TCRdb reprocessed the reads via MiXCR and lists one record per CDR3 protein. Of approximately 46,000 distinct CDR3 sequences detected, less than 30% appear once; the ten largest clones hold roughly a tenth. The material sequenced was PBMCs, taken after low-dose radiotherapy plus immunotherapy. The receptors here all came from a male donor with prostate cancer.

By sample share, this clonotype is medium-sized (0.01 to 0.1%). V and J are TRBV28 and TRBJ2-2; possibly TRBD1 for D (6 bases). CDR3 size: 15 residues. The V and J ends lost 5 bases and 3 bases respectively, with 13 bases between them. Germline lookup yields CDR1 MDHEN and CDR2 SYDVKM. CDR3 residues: CASSRATGYTGELFF. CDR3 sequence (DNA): TGTGCCAGCAGTCGAGCCACAGGGTACACCGGGGAGCTGTTTTTT.

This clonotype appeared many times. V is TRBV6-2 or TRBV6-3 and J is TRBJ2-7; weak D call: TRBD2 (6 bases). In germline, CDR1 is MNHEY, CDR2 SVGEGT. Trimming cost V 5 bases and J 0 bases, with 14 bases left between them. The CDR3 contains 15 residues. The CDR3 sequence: CASSEFQRVSYEQYF. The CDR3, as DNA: TGTGCCAGCAGTGAATTCCAGCGGGTCTCCTACGAGCAGTACTTC.

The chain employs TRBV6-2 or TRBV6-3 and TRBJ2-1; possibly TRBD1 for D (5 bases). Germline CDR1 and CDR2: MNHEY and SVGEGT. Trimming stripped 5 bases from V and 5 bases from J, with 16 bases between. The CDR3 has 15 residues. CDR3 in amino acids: CASSESQGPNNEQFF. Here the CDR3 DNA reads TGTGCCAGCAGTGAGAGCCAGGGCCCAAACAATGAGCAGTTCTTC.

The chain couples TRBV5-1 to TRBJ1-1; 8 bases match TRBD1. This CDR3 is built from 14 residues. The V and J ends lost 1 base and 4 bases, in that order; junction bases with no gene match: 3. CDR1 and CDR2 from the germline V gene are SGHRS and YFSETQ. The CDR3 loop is CASSLTGGATEAFF. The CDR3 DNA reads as TGCGCCAGCAGCTTGACAGGGGGAGCCACTGAAGCTTTCTTT.

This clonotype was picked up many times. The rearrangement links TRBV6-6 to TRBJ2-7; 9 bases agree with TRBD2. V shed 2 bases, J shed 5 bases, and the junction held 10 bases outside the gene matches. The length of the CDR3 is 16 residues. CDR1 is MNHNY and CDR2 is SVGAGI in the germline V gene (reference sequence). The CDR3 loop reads CASSYRSGTSTDEQYF. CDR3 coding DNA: TGTGCCAGCAGTTACCGTAGCGGGACTAGCACCGACGAGCAGTACTTC.

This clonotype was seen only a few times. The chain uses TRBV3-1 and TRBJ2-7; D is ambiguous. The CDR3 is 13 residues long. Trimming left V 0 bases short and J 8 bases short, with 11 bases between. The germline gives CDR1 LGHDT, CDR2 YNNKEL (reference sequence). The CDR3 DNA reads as TGTGCCAGCAGCCAAGATAATAGCCTACAGCAGTACTTC. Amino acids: CASSQDNSLQQYF.

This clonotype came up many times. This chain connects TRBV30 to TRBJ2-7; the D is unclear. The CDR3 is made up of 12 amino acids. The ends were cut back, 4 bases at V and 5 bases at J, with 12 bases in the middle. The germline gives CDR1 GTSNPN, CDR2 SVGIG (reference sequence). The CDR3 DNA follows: TGTGCCTGGACGGCAGGCCACAACGAGCAGTACTTC. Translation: CAWTAGHNEQYF.

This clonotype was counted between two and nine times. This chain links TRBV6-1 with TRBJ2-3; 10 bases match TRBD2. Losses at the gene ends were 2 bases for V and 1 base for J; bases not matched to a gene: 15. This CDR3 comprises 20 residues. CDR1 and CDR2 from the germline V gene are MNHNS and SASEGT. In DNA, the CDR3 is TGTGCCAGCAGTGAAAGATTGGCTAGCGGGAGCACCCGGGGCACAGATACGCAGTATTTT. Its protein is CASSERLASGSTRGTDTQYF.

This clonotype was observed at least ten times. The CDR3 DNA reads TGTGCCAGCGGAGCGGGGGGCACAGATACGCAGTATTTT. Translating it yields CASGAGGTDTQYF. The rearrangement uses TRBV15 and TRBJ2-3; 8 bases fit TRBD2. V lost 10 bases and J lost 1; bases outside the gene matches: 4. The germline gives CDR1 LNHNV, CDR2 YYDKDF (reference sequence). The length of the CDR3 is 13 residues.

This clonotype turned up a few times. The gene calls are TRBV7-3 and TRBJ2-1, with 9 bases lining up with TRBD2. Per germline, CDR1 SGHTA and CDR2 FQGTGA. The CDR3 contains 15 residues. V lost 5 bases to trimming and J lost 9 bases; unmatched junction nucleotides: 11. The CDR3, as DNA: TGTGCCAGCAGCGTCGTTGCGGGGGGGCGGTTTGAGCAGTTCTTC. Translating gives CASSVVAGGRFEQFF.

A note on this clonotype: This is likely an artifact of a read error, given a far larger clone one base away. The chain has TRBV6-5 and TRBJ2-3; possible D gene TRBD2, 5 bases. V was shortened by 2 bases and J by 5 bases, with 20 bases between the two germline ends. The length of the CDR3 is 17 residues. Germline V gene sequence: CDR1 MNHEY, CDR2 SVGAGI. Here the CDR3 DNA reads TGTGCCAGCAGTTACCACCTGGGAGCACCCCTGGGAGATACGCAGTATTTT. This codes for CASSYHLGAPLGDTQYF.

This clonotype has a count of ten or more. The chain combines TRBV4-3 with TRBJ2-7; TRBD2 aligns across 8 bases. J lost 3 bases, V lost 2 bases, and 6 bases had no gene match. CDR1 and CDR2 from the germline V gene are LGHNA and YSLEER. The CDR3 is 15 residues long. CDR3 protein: CASSQLAGQFYEQYF. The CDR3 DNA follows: TGCGCCAGCAGCCAACTAGCGGGCCAATTCTACGAGCAGTACTTC.

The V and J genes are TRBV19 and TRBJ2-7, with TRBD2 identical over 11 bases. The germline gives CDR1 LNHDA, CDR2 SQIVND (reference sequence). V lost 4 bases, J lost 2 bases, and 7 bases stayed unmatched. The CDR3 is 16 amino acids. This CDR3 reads CASSTSSGGSPYEQYF. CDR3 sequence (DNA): TGTGCCAGTAGTACTTCTAGCGGGGGGTCCCCCTACGAGCAGTACTTC.

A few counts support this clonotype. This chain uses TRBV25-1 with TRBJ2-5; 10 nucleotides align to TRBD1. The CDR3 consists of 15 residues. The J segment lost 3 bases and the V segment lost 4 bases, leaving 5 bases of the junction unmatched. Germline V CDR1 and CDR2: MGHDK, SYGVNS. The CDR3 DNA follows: TGTGCCAGCAGTGCAGCTGGGACAGGGGAAGAGACCCAGTACTTC. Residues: CASSAAGTGEETQYF.